The 3 T cell receptor beta chains listed next were all sequenced from one sample in a study of human T cells and chemical hapten exposure. Time point reported: pre-sensitization, week 0. Specified treatment: therapeutic diphenylcyclopropenone sensitization with weekly scalp DPC. TCRdb fed the RACE reads into MiXCR, producing one record per CDR3 protein. The data contain 300,000 to 400,000 distinct CDR3 sequences, around 5.5% of them seen just once; the ten biggest clones take up just over 2.5%. The sequences come from whole blood, collected in connection with sensitization to the hapten diphenylcyclopropenone (DPC). The origin of the receptors is a woman aged 45-65 years with alopecia areata. Some clones in this sample may be carry-over from other donors' samples.

This clonotype was observed at least ten times. The rearrangement uses TRBV12-3 or TRBV12-4 and TRBJ2-4, with D perhaps matching TRBD1 (5 bases). The V and J ends lost 6 bases and 3 bases respectively, with 12 bases between them. The CDR3 loop spans 14 amino acids. The CDR3 DNA reads as TGTGCCAGCAGCCCCGACAGCCTCAAAAACATTCAGTACTTC. It codes for CASSPDSLKNIQYF.

There are many counts of this clonotype. The V gene is TRBV10-3, the J gene TRBJ2-3, with TRBD2 as a possible D gene (5 bases). Trimming shortened V by 10 bases and J by 3 bases, and 17 bases separated the two germline ends. CDR1 is ENHRY, CDR2 SYGVKD, per germline. The length of the CDR3 is 14 residues. The CDR3 DNA is TGTGCCACCAAACGGGAATCGGGGACAGATACGCAGTATTTT. Its translation is CATKRESGTDTQYF.

The sample holds many counts of this clonotype. The rearrangement links TRBV7-9 to TRBJ2-3; D perhaps matches TRBD1 (5 bases). V was pared by 10 bases and J by 0 bases, with 17 bases between. The V gene's germline CDR1 is SEHNR and CDR2 FQNEAQ (reference sequence). The CDR3 extends over 15 amino acids. In DNA, the CDR3 is TGTGCCAACACAATGACAGACACTAGCACAGATACGCAGTATTTT. It translates to CANTMTDTSTDTQYF. Together with reference TRBV7-9 and TRBJ2-3, the CDR3 gives the full variable domain: DTGVSQNPRHKITKRGQNVTFRCDPISEHNRLYWYRQTLGQGPEFLTYFQNEAQLEKSRLLSDRFSAERPKGSFSTLEIQRTEQGDSAMYLCANTMTDTSTDTQYFGPGTRLTVL.